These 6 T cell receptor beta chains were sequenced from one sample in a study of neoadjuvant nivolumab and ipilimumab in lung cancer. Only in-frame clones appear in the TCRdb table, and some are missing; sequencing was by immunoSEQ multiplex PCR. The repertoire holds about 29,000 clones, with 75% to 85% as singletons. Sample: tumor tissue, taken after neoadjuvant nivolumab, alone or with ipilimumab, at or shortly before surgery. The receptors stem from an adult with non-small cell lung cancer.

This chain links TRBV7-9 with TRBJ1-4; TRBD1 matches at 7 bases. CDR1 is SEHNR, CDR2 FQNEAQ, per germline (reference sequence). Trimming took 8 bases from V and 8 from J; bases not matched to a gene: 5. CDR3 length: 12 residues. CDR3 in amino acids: CASGRGGEKLFF. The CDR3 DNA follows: TGTGCCAGCGGAAGAGGGGGCGAAAAACTGTTTTTT.

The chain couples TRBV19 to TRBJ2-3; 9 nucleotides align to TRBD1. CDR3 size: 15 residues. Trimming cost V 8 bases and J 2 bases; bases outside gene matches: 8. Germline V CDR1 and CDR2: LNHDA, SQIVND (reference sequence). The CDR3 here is CASRGQGGATDTQYF. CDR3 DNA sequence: TGTGCCAGTCGGGGACAGGGTGGGGCCACAGATACGCAGTATTTT. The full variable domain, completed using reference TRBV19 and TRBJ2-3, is DGGITQSPKYLFRKEGQNVTLSCEQNLNHDAMYWYRQDPGQGLRLIYYSQIVNDFQKGDIAEGYSVSREKKESFPLTVTSAQKNPTAFYLCASRGQGGATDTQYFGPGTRLTVL.

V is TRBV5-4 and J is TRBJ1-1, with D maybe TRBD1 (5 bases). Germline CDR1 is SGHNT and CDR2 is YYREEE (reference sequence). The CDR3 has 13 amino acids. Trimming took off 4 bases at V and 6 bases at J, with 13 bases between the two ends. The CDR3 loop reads CASSPYQGSEAFF. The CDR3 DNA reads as TGTGCCAGCAGCCCTTACCAGGGTTCTGAAGCTTTCTTT.

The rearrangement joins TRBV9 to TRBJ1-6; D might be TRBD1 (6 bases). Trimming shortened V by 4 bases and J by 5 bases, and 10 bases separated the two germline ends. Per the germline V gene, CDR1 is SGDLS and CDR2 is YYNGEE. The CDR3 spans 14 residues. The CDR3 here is CASSQGTHNSPLHF. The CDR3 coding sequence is TGTGCCAGCAGCCAAGGGACACATAATTCACCCCTCCACTTT.

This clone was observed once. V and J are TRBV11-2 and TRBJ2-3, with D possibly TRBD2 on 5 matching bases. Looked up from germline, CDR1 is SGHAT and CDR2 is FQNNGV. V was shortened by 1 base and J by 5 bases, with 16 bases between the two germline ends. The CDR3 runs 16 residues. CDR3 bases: TGTGCCAGCAGCTTAGGACCGACTACAAGGGAAGATACGCAGTATTTT. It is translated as CASSLGPTTREDTQYF.

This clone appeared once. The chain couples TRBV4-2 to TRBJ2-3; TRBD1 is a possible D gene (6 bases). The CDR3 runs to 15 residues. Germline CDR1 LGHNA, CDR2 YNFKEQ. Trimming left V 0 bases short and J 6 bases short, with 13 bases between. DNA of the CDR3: TGTGCCAGCAGCCAAGATCTGACAGGCGGGGATACGCAGTATTTT. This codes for CASSQDLTGGDTQYF.